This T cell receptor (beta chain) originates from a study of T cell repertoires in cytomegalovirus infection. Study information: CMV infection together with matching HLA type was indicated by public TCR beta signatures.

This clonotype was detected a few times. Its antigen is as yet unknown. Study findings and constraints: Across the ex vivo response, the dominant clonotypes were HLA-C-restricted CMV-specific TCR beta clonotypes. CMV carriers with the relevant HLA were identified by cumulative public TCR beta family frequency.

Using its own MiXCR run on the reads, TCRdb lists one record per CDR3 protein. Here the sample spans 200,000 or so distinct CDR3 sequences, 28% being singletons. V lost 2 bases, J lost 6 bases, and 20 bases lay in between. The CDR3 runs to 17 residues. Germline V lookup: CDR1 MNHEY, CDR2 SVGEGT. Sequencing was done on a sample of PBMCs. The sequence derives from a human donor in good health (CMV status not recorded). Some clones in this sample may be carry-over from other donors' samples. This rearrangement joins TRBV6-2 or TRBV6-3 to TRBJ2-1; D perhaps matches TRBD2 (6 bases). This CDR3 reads CASSYGLGGRSLNEQFF. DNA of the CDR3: TGTGCCAGCAGTTACGGCTTAGGAGGGCGATCTCTCAATGAGCAGTTCTTC.